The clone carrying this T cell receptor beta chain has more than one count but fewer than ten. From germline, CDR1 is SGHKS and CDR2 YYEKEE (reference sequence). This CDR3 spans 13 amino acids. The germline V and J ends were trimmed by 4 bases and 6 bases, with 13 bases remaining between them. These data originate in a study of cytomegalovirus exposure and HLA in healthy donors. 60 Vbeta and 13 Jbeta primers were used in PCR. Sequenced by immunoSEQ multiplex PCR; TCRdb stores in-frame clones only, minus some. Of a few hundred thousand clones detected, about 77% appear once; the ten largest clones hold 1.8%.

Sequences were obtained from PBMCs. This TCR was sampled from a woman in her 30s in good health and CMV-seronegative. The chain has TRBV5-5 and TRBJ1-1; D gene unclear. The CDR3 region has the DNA TGTGCCAGCAGCCCCGGGTGGATGGCTGAAGCTTTCTTT. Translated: CASSPGWMAEAFF.